The 2 T cell receptor beta chains below were found in one sample sequenced in a study of cytomegalovirus exposure and HLA in healthy donors. Using immunoSEQ multiplex PCR, the repertoire was profiled, and TCRdb retains in-frame clones only, with some absent. The sample records 250,000 to 350,000 clones, 88% being singletons. Material for sequencing was PBMCs. The source of these receptors is a woman aged 18-30 years in good health and CMV-seronegative.

V is TRBV5-5 and J is TRBJ1-2, with 7 bases aligning to TRBD1. In germline, CDR1 is SGHKS, CDR2 YYEKEE (reference sequence). The CDR3 extends over 13 amino acids. Losses at the gene ends were 4 bases for V and 2 bases for J; bases not matched to a gene: 2. The CDR3 coding sequence is TGTGCCAGCAGCCGGGACAGCAACTATGGCTACACCTTC. It yields the protein CASSRDSNYGYTF.

The rearrangement joins TRBV28 to TRBJ1-1; 11 bases are shared with TRBD1. Germline CDR1 reads MDHEN; CDR2 reads SYDVKM. The CDR3 is made up of 15 amino acids. The CDR3, as DNA: TGTGTCTCCGGGACAGGGGGTCCTCAGTACGCTGAAGCTTTCTTT. This codes for CVSGTGGPQYAEAFF.